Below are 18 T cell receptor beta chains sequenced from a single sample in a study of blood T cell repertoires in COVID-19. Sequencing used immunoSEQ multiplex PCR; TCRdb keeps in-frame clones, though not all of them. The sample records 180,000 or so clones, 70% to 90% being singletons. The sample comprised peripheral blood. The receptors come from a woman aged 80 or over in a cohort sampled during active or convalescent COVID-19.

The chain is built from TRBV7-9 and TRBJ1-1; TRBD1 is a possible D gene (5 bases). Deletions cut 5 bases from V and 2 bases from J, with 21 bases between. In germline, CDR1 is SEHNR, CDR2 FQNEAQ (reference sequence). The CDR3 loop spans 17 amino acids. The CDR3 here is CASSTLQVWASNTEAFF. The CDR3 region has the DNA TGTGCCAGCAGCACTCTACAGGTCTGGGCAAGTAACACTGAAGCTTTCTTT.

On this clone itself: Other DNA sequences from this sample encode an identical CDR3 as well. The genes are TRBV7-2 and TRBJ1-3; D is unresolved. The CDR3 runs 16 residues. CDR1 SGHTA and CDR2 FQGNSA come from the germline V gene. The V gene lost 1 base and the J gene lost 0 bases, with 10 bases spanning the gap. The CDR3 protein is CASSLGSRSSGNTIYF. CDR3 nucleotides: TGTGCCAGCAGCTTAGGGTCGAGGAGCTCTGGAAACACCATATATTTT.

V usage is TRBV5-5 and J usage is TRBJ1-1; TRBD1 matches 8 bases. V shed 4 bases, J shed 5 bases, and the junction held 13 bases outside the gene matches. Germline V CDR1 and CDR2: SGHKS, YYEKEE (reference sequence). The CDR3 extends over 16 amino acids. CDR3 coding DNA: TGTGCCAGCAGCACCCGGACAGGGATTCGTCAGACTGAAGCTTTCTTT. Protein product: CASSTRTGIRQTEAFF. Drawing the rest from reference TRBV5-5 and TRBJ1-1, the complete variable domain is DAGVTQSPTHLIKTRGQQVTLRCSPISGHKSVSWYQQVLGQGPQFIFQYYEKEERGRGNFPDRFSARQFPNYSSELNVNALLLGDSALYLCASSTRTGIRQTEAFFGQGTRLTVV.

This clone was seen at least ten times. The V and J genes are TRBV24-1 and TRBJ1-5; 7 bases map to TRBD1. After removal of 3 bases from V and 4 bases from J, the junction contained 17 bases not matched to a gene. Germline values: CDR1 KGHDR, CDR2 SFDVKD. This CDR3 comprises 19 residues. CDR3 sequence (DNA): TGTGCCACCAGTGATATGGGACAGAGGATTCTTAGATTAAATCAGCCCCAGCATTTT. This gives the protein CATSDMGQRILRLNQPQHF.

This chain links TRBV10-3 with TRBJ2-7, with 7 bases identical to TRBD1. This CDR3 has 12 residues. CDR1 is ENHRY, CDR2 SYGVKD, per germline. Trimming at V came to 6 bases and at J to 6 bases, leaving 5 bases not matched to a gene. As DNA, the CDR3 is TGTGCCATCAGGGATACAGGGGTCGAGCAGTACTTC. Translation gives CAIRDTGVEQYF.

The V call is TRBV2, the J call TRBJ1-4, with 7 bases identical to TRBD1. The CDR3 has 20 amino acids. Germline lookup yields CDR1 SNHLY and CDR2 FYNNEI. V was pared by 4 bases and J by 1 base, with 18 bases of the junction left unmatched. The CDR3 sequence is CASSGPAGQAFLLTNEKLFF. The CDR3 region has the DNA TGTGCCAGCAGTGGCCCCGCAGGACAGGCCTTCCTTTTAACTAATGAAAAACTGTTTTTT.

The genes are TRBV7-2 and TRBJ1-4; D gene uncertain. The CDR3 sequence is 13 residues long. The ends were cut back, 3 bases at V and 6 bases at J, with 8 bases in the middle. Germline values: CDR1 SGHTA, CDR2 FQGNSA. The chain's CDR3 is CASSFSVDEKLFF. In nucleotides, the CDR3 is TGTGCCAGCAGCTTCAGCGTAGATGAAAAACTGTTTTTT.

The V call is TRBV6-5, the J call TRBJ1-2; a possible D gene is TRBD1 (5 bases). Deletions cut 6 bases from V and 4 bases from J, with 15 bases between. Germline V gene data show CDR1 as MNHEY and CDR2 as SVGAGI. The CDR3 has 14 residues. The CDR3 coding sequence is TGTGCCAGCAGCCCCAATTCTCAGGGCTATGGCTACACCTTC. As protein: CASSPNSQGYGYTF.

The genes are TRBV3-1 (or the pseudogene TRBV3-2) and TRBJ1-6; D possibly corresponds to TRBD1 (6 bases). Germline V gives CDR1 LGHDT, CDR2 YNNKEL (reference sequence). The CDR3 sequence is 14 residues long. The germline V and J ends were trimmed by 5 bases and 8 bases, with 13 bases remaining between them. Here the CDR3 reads CASSGGAADSPLHF. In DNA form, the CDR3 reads TGTGCCAGCAGCGGGGGGGCCGCGGATTCACCCCTCCACTTT.

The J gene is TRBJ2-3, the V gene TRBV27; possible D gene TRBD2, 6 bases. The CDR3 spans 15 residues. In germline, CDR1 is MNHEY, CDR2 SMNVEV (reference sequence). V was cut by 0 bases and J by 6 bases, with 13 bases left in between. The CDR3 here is CASSLSLGRMDTQYF. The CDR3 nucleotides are TGTGCCAGCAGTTTATCTTTGGGGAGGATGGATACGCAGTATTTT.

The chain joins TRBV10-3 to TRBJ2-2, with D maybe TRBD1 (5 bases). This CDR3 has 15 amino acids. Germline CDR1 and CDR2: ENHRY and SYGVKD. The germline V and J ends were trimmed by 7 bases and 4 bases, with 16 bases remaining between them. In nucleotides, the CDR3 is TGTGCCATCACATCCCTGCAGGGAACCACCGGGGAGCTGTTTTTT. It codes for CAITSLQGTTGELFF.

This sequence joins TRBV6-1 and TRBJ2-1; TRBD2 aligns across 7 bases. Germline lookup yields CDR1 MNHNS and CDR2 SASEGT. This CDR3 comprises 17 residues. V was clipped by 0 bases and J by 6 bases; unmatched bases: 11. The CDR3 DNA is TGTGCCAGCAGTGAAGCAGTTGGGGCAGGGAGGGGCAATGAGCAGTTCTTC. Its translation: CASSEAVGAGRGNEQFF.

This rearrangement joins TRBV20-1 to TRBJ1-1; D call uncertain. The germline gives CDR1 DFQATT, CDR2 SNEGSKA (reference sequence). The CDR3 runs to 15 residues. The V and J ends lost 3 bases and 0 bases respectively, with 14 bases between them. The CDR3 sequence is CSASGDYNLNTEAFF. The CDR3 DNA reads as TGCAGTGCTAGTGGAGACTACAATCTGAACACTGAAGCTTTCTTT.

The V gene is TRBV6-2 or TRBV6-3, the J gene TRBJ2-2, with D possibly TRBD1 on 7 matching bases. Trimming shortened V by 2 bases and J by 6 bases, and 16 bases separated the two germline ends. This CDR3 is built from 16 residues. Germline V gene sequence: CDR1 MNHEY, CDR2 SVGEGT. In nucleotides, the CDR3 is TGTGCCAGCAGTTACCGGGCGTCAGGGGGGCCCGGGGAGCTGTTTTTT. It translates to CASSYRASGGPGELFF.

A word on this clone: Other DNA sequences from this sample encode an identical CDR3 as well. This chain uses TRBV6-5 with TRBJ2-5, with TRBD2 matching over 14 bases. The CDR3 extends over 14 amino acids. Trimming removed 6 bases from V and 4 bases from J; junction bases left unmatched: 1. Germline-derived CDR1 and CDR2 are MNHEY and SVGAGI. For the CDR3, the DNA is TGTGCCAGCAGGGGACTAGCGGGAGCAGAGACCCAGTACTTC. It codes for CASRGLAGAETQYF.

CDR3 loop: CASKETGTDTQYF. In DNA, the CDR3 is TGTGCCAGCAAAGAGACGGGTACAGATACGCAGTATTTT. V is TRBV27 and J is TRBJ2-3; D unresolved. V was trimmed by 7 bases and J by 3 bases, leaving 11 bases between them. The CDR3 runs to 13 residues. Germline CDR1 and CDR2: MNHEY and SMNVEV (reference sequence).

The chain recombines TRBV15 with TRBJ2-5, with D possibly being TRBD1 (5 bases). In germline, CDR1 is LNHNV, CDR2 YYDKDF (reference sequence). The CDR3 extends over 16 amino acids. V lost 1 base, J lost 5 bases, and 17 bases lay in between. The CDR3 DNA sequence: TGTGCCACCAGCAGAGGGGGCGAACCCTTAAGGGAGACCCAGTACTTC. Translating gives CATSRGGEPLRETQYF.

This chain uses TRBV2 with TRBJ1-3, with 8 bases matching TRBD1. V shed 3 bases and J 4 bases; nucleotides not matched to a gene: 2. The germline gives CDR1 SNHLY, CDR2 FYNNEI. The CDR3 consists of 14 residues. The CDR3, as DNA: TGTGCCAGCAGTGACCGGACAGGGGGAAACACCATATATTTT. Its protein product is CASSDRTGGNTIYF. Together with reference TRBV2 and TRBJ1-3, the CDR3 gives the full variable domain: EPEVTQTPSHQVTQMGQEVILRCVPISNHLYFYWYRQILGQKVEFLVSFYNNEISEKSEIFDDQFSVERPDGSNFTLKIRSTKLEDSAMYFCASSDRTGGNTIYFGEGSWLTVV.